This T cell receptor beta chain was identified in a study of T cells in Graves' hyperthyroidism and ophthalmopathy (dated by TCRdb to the late 2010s). Regarding the research as a whole: Peripheral blood was collected at initial diagnosis, before any treatment. After blood sampling, hyperthyroidism patients were treated with methimazole at a starting dose of 30 mg daily, and ophthalmopathy patients were treated with high-dose intravenous methylprednisolone. The roughly 91 discovery patients were randomly split 7:3 into training and test sets. According to the paper, TCR Vbeta CDR3 sequencing was carried out on about 140 peripheral blood samples, which came from 40 to 45 ophthalmopathy, approximately 72 hyperthyroidism and roughly 17 progressor patients. Thyroid tissue and blood T-cell repertoires from several Graves' hyperthyroidism patients were also compared in the study. A discovery cohort of 95 to 100 patients, about 44 with Graves' ophthalmopathy and 55 to 65 with stable Graves' hyperthyroidism, was used to find distinguishing TCR V-J signatures. Whether ophthalmopathy could be predicted prospectively was tested in an independent validation cohort made up of about 18 hyperthyroidism patients plus 17 patients who later progressed to ophthalmopathy.

In the ophthalmopathy patients, disease was moderately to severely active, with a Clinical Activity Score of 3 or more, a NOSPECS grade of 4 or more, and a duration of less than 3 months. Patients with uncontrolled infections, other autoimmune diseases, pregnancy or lactation were excluded. Diagnoses were based on clinical symptoms, serum thyroxine and TRAb, thyroid ultrasound and orbital computed tomography. PBMCs were isolated from approximately 10 ml of fresh peripheral blood by Ficoll-Paque density gradient centrifugation. Total RNA was extracted with Trizol reagent, and quality was checked on an Agilent 2100 Bioanalyzer. What the work shows at the level of the full study, not this receptor alone: Ophthalmopathy was separated from stable hyperthyroidism by a 13 V-J signature model, with roughly 88% sensitivity and 81% to 82% specificity obtained in cross-validation and 80%/75% obtained in testing. Most expanded thyroid clonotypes (frequency above 0.001) were also detected in blood, a finding suggesting that blood repertoires may reflect thyroid immune responses. In validation, the model predicted progression to ophthalmopathy with around 71% sensitivity and 72% to 75% specificity, a median of 6.5 months before onset. No statistical method was used to fix the sample size in advance, and group allocation was not hidden from the investigators.

The TCR beta CDR3 regions were amplified from RNA transcripts. The TCR CDR3 was subjected to a first round of RT-PCR using the HTBI primer set and the Qiagen OneStep RT-PCR kit. Libraries were constructed in a second round of multiplex PCR, after which size selection and purification were performed. Paired-end sequencing of the libraries was performed with 100 bp reads on an Illumina HiSeq2000. In the authors' own workflow: SOAPnuke was used to process the raw data, with reads discarded if the reads contained adapters or uncalled bases, had a mean Phred below 15, or lacked an exact constant-primer or identifier match. High-quality paired reads were merged using COPE v1.2.5, and each unique nucleotide sequence was defined as a clonotype. MiTCR v1.1 was used to align clonotypes to the IMGT TRBV, TRBD and TRBJ reference segments. Only V-J combinations with frequency above 0.0001, covering 99% to 99.2% of repertoires, were analysed. The TCS score was defined as the ratio of F50 (clonal expansion) to E x V (chaos), calculated using BLOSUM62-based TCRdist between CDR3 peptides within each V-J. Welch's t-statistics and random forest reduced just over 500 V-J features to about 13, which were used in a naive Bayes classifier (R e1071). Thyroid-blood repertoire similarity was quantified with the Morisita-Horn index. TCRdb applied fastp at Q25 and MiXCR to the public reads, then kept only in-frame beta chains. A single entry per CDR3 protein holds the most common genes and DNA from its merged rows. The V and J calls follow TCRdb's processing rather than the paper's. This sample gives approximately 610,000 distinct CDR3 sequences in total; about 14% of them show up just once. The ten top clones hold 4% to 5.5% of the sample.

The germline V gene provides CDR1 SGHTA and CDR2 FQGNSA. V is pared back by 0 bases and J by 6 bases, with 8 bases lying between the germline termini. From the cysteine up to the phenylalanine, the CDR3 has a length of 13 residues. The only DNA kept is the CDR3, 39 bases in frame from the first base. As for this clonotype: Its antigen is unknown. Per-base quality was not reported, and no clone a single base away is much larger than it.

The TCR sequence derives from a woman aged 40 to 50 with Graves' ophthalmopathy. The source material was blood. Rearrangement joined TRBV7-2 to TRBJ1-1; TRBD1 is a possible D gene, resting on 5 matching bases. The nucleotide sequence reads as follows: TGTGCCAGCAGCTTAGCCAGGGCTGCTGAAGCTTTCTTT. Protein translation: CASSLARAAEAFF.